A single sample is the source of the 27 T cell receptor beta chains below, sequenced in a study of identical twins. In TCRdb, the 5' RACE reads were re-called with MiXCR into one record per CDR3 protein. This sample has around 690,000 distinct CDR3 sequences, with less than 25% found just once. The same specimen was also included in a second study, on T cells expressing NK-cell markers.

Sequenced: PBMCs. The receptor source for this set is a woman aged 18-29 years in good health.

The table lists this clonotype with a few counts. The J gene is TRBJ2-1, the V gene TRBV5-1, with D possibly being TRBD1 (5 bases). The CDR3 spans 15 residues. The V end was cut by 1 base, the J end by 0 bases, with 8 bases between. Germline V CDR1 and CDR2: SGHRS, YFSETQ. CDR3 protein: CASSLSTGSYNEQFF. CDR3 DNA sequence: TGCGCCAGCAGCTTGTCCACAGGCTCCTACAATGAGCAGTTCTTC.

This clonotype was recorded a few times. CDR3 sequence (DNA): TGCAGTGCTAGAGTGGCGGGAAGGAATGAGCAGTTCTTC. Its translation: CSARVAGRNEQFF. The chain has TRBV20-1 and TRBJ2-1; TRBD2 is a possible D gene (6 bases). The V gene's germline CDR1 is DFQATT and CDR2 SNEGSKA (reference sequence). Trimming pared 1 base from V and 7 bases from J, leaving 11 bases between. CDR3 length equals 13 residues.

The CDR3 loop reads CSPRGYQETQYF. DNA for the CDR3: TGCAGTCCCAGGGGGTACCAAGAGACCCAGTACTTC. This sequence joins TRBV20-1 and TRBJ2-5; 7 bases are shared with TRBD1. This CDR3 comprises 12 residues. Germline assignment: CDR1 DFQATT and CDR2 SNEGSKA (reference sequence). The ends lost 8 bases at V and 0 bases at J; junction bases unmatched: 3.

There are a few counts of this clonotype. The CDR3 spells CASSLAGSTYTEAFF. CDR3 sequence (DNA): TGTGCCAGCAGCTTAGCGGGTTCCACCTACACTGAAGCTTTCTTT. The V and J genes are TRBV7-9 and TRBJ1-1; D is ambiguous. Trimming shortened V by 0 bases and J by 3 bases, and 11 bases separated the two germline ends. The CDR3 length is 15 residues. The germline V gene has CDR1 SEHNR and CDR2 FQNEAQ (reference sequence).

This chain connects TRBV5-4 to TRBJ2-1; TRBD2 aligns across 14 bases. After removal of 1 base from V and 0 bases from J, the junction contained 6 bases not matched to a gene. The CDR3 has 19 residues. Germline V gives CDR1 SGHNT, CDR2 YYREEE (reference sequence). CDR3 region: CASSLLTSGGGSSYNEQFF. CDR3 sequence (DNA): TGTGCCAGCAGCTTGTTGACTAGCGGGGGGGGGAGCTCCTACAATGAGCAGTTCTTC. The whole variable domain, filled in from reference TRBV5-4 and TRBJ2-1, reads ETGVTQSPTHLIKTRGQQVTLRCSSQSGHNTVSWYQQALGQGPQFIFQYYREEENGRGNFPPRFSGLQFPNYSSELNVNALELDDSALYLCASSLLTSGGGSSYNEQFFGPGTRLTVL.

This clonotype was counted ten times or more. The chain has TRBV7-9 and TRBJ2-1; D may be TRBD1 (6 bases). Trimming removed 4 bases from V and 9 bases from J, with 13 bases in between. The CDR3 contains 13 residues. Germline assignment: CDR1 SEHNR and CDR2 FQNEAQ (reference sequence). This CDR3 is CASSSRGRVEQFF. The DNA for the CDR3 is TGTGCCAGCAGCTCTAGGGGGAGAGTTGAGCAGTTCTTC.

The chain uses TRBV12-3 or TRBV12-4 and TRBJ2-1; 7 nucleotides line up with TRBD2. Germline trimming cut 8 bases from V and 7 bases from J; bases unmatched to any gene: 11. The CDR3 is 14 residues long. The CDR3, as DNA: TGTGCCAGCGGAGGACTAGACGGAGAAAATGAGCAGTTCTTC. The encoded protein is CASGGLDGENEQFF.

This clonotype has more than one count but fewer than ten. The chain joins TRBV5-1 to TRBJ2-7; no clear D gene. CDR3 length: 16 amino acids. CDR1 and CDR2 (germline): SGHRS, YFSETQ. Trimming left V 0 bases short and J 4 bases short, with 17 bases between. CDR3 coding DNA: TGCGCCAGCAGCTTGGACGGTCTTAGGAGTAGTTACGAGCAGTACTTC. It encodes CASSLDGLRSSYEQYF.

The chain links TRBV6-6 to TRBJ1-5, with unresolved D. The CDR3 contains 13 residues. CDR1 MNHNY and CDR2 SVGAGI come from the germline V gene (reference sequence). V was cut by 0 bases and J by 8 bases, with 8 bases left in between. The CDR3 protein is CASSYSGHEPQHF. The DNA for the CDR3 is TGTGCCAGCAGTTACTCGGGCCACGAGCCCCAGCATTTT.

Many counts were recorded for this clonotype. CDR3: CSASPAGDYGEQFF. The CDR3 nucleotides read TGCAGTGCTAGTCCAGCGGGAGATTATGGTGAGCAGTTCTTC. The V and J genes are TRBV20-1 and TRBJ2-1; 8 bases fit TRBD2. Losses at the gene ends were 3 bases for V and 9 bases for J; bases not matched to a gene: 10. Germline CDR1 reads DFQATT; CDR2 reads SNEGSKA (reference sequence). The CDR3 spans 14 residues.

The sample holds a few counts of this clonotype. The chain carries TRBV2 and TRBJ2-1, with 15 bases aligning to TRBD2. With 7 bases clipped from V and 7 bases from J, the junction kept 11 bases outside the gene matches. Germline V gene sequence: CDR1 SNHLY, CDR2 FYNNEI. The length of the CDR3 is 17 residues. CDR3 DNA: TGTGCCAGCATCCGGACTAGCGGGGGGGGGCCTAGAAATGAGCAGTTCTTC. This translates into CASIRTSGGGPRNEQFF.

V gene TRBV20-1 combines with J gene TRBJ2-1, with 8 bases that match TRBD2. The germline gives CDR1 DFQATT, CDR2 SNEGSKA (reference sequence). V lost 3 bases and J lost 3; bases outside the gene matches: 13. The CDR3 totals 17 residues. The CDR3 DNA sequence: TGCAGTGCTAGGCTTCTAGCGGGCCTATCCAACTACAATGAGCAGTTCTTC. Translation: CSARLLAGLSNYNEQFF.

The CDR3 nucleotides read TGCGCCAGCAGCCAAGGCTTGCTGGGGATGGCGGGACCCTACGAGCAGTACTTC. Translating it yields CASSQGLLGMAGPYEQYF. This chain connects TRBV4-3 to TRBJ2-7; maybe TRBD2 (6 bases). CDR3 length: 18 amino acids. Trimming took 1 base from V and 2 from J, leaving 21 bases between them. The germline CDR1 and CDR2 sequences are LGHNA and YSLEER.

A few counts support this clonotype. V and J are TRBV29-1 and TRBJ2-7; D gene unclear. CDR1 and CDR2 (germline): SQVTM, ANQGSEA. There are 14 residues in the CDR3. Trimming took off 3 bases at V and 3 bases at J, with 15 bases between the two ends. CDR3 region: CSVDGLVGSYEQYF. For the CDR3, the DNA is TGCAGCGTTGACGGTCTAGTGGGCAGCTACGAGCAGTACTTC.

V usage is TRBV11-3 and J usage is TRBJ1-1, with D perhaps TRBD1 (6 bases). Trimming left V 1 base short and J 5 bases short, with 17 bases between. This CDR3 has 16 residues. Germline V gene data show CDR1 as SGHNT and CDR2 as YENEEA. DNA for the CDR3: TGTGCCAGCAGCTTAGGAGGGGGTTGGCCTGGAACTGAAGCTTTCTTT. Protein: CASSLGGGWPGTEAFF. The variable domain in full, completed from reference TRBV11-3 and TRBJ1-1, reads EAGVVQSPRYKIIEKKQPVAFWCNPISGHNTLYWYLQNLGQGPELLIRYENEEAVDDSQLPKDRFSAERLKGVDSTLKIQPAELGDSAVYLCASSLGGGWPGTEAFFGQGTRLTVV.

This chain links TRBV2 with TRBJ2-4, with TRBD1 as a possible D gene (6 bases). Germline V gene data show CDR1 as SNHLY and CDR2 as FYNNEI. The CDR3 sequence is 16 residues long. V shed 4 bases and J shed 2 bases, with 15 bases lying between them. This chain's CDR3 is CASSAKYRDTKNIQYF. CDR3 sequence (DNA): TGTGCCAGCAGTGCGAAGTACCGGGACACCAAAAACATTCAGTACTTC.

This clonotype turned up a few times. The chain couples TRBV5-1 to TRBJ2-1, with TRBD2 matching 12 bases. Germline V gene lookup returns CDR1 SGHRS and CDR2 YFSETQ. This CDR3 region has 17 residues. V shed 4 bases, J shed 2 bases, and the junction held 7 bases outside the gene matches. The CDR3, as DNA: TGCGCCAGCAGCCCTGGACTAGCGGGGTCCACCTACAATGAGCAGTTCTTC. Residues: CASSPGLAGSTYNEQFF.

This clonotype was seen a few times. The chain is built from TRBV20-1 and TRBJ2-7; 8 bases are a match to TRBD2. V was pared by 1 base and J by 6 bases, with 14 bases of the junction left unmatched. CDR3 size: 16 residues. Germline lookup yields CDR1 DFQATT and CDR2 SNEGSKA (reference sequence). The CDR3 loop is CSARGGAGTSLGEQYF. In nucleotides, the CDR3 is TGCAGTGCTAGAGGGGGAGCCGGGACTAGTCTTGGCGAGCAGTACTTC.

The gene calls are TRBV9 and TRBJ2-5; TRBD2 aligns across 11 bases. The CDR3 consists of 17 residues. Germline CDR1 SGDLS, CDR2 YYNGEE. V gave up 4 bases and J gave up 1 base; unmatched junction bases: 9. This chain's CDR3 is CASSPTTGLAGQETQYF. CDR3 bases: TGTGCCAGCAGCCCGACCACAGGACTAGCGGGCCAAGAGACCCAGTACTTC.

This clonotype appeared a few times. This rearrangement joins TRBV10-2 to TRBJ2-7; D not resolved. CDR1 and CDR2 (germline): WSHSY, SAAADI. The CDR3 spans 11 residues. The V gene lost 9 bases and the J gene lost 5 bases, with 11 bases spanning the gap. DNA of the CDR3: TGCGCCAGTAATCGCCCAAACGAGCAGTACTTC. It codes for CASNRPNEQYF.

This clonotype has a handful of counts. The rearrangement links TRBV6-2 or TRBV6-3 to TRBJ2-3; 13 positions match TRBD2. This CDR3 has 20 residues. Germline V gives CDR1 MNHEY, CDR2 SVGEGT. Losses at the gene ends were 4 bases for V and 0 bases for J; bases not matched to a gene: 13. The CDR3 loop reads CASSFRPWTSGGISTDTQYF. The CDR3 bases are TGTGCCAGCAGTTTCCGACCTTGGACTAGCGGGGGAATTAGCACAGATACGCAGTATTTT.

This clonotype turned up a few times. The chain joins TRBV5-1 to TRBJ1-4; D not certain. The CDR3 length is 15 residues. Germline CDR1 SGHRS, CDR2 YFSETQ. Trimming removed 1 base from V and 5 bases from J, with 12 bases in between. The chain's CDR3 is CASSLYRSENEKLFF. Here the CDR3 DNA reads TGCGCCAGCAGCTTGTACCGTTCGGAGAATGAAAAACTGTTTTTT.

The chain carries TRBV15 and TRBJ1-1; D uncertain. Germline V gives CDR1 LNHNV, CDR2 YYDKDF (reference sequence). The CDR3 loop spans 14 amino acids. Trimming pared 5 bases from V and 0 bases from J, leaving 10 bases between. The CDR3 DNA reads TGTGCCACCAGCTCCCCCCAAATGAACACTGAAGCTTTCTTT. It yields the protein CATSSPQMNTEAFF.

V gene TRBV20-1 combines with J gene TRBJ2-3, with D perhaps matching TRBD1 or TRBD2 (5 bases each). CDR3 length: 15 amino acids. CDR1 is DFQATT, CDR2 SNEGSKA, per germline (reference sequence). Trimming stripped 4 bases from V and 4 bases from J, with 18 bases between. The CDR3 sequence is CSAKAGASGADTQYF. The CDR3 nucleotides are TGCAGTGCTAAGGCCGGGGCCAGCGGCGCAGATACGCAGTATTTT.

The V gene is TRBV29-1, the J gene TRBJ1-1; a weak D match, TRBD1 (6 bases). Germline V gene lookup returns CDR1 SQVTM and CDR2 ANQGSEA. V lost 7 bases, J lost 2 bases, and 11 bases lay in between. The CDR3 is 12 amino acids. In nucleotides, the CDR3 is TGCAGCGCAGGACAGATTAACACTGAAGCTTTCTTT. Encoded protein: CSAGQINTEAFF.

This clonotype has just a few counts. The V and J genes are TRBV12-3 or TRBV12-4 and TRBJ2-7; D is possibly TRBD1 or TRBD2 (6 bases each). V was shortened by 3 bases and J by 6 bases, with 12 bases between the two germline ends. CDR3 length: 13 amino acids. CDR3 protein: CASSFGGPLEQYF. CDR3 in DNA: TGTGCCAGCAGTTTCGGGGGCCCCCTCGAGCAGTACTTC.

This clonotype has a handful of counts. The CDR3 sequence: CASRSSLGGSTQYF. In nucleotides, the CDR3 is TGTGCCAGCAGGTCCTCCCTCGGGGGCTCGACGCAGTATTTT. The chain recombines TRBV6-5 with TRBJ2-3; D may correspond to TRBD1 or TRBD2 (6 bases each). CDR1 MNHEY and CDR2 SVGAGI come from the germline V gene. Trimming stripped 6 bases from V and 9 bases from J, with 19 bases between. The CDR3 contains 14 residues.